A selection of T cell receptor beta chains follows, all from one sample in a study of shared clonotypes between healthy human individuals. Using immunoSEQ multiplex PCR, the repertoire was profiled, and TCRdb retains in-frame clones only, with some absent. The repertoire holds more than 2 million clones, with just under 95% as singletons. The source material was naive CD8+ T cells from PBMCs. These receptors all come from a man younger than 35 in good health. Some clones in this sample may be carry-over from other donors' samples. The CDR3 runs from the conserved cysteine through the conserved F or W. The D gene is left open where the match is weak. The size of a clone is reported for some rows only, either as once, few or many, or as a class for expanded clones.

. TRBJ2-7 TRBV15 TRBD2 TGTGCCATCTCCGAGCGGGGCAGGGAGTACGAGCAGTACTTC CAISERGREYEQYF
. TRBJ2-7 TRBV5-1 . TGCGCCAGCAGCTTGTGGGGACCTACCTACGAGCAGTACTTC CASSLWGPTYEQYF
. TRBJ1-5 TRBV12-5 . TGTGCTAGTGCGCAGGGGAGCAATCAGCCCCAGCATTTT CASAQGSNQPQHF
. TRBJ1-1 TRBV5-1 . TGCGCCAGCAGCCCCCCCGGCAGGGAATCCCCAGTAAAAGCTTTCTTT CASSPPGRESPVKAFF
. TRBJ1-1 TRBV6-6 . TGTGCCAGCAGCTCAAAGGTCGTGTGGAACACTGAAGCTTTCTTT CASSSKVVWNTEAFF
once TRBJ2-2 TRBV7-9 . TGTGCCAGCAGCTTAGTTGTTCCCGGGGAGCTGTTTTTT CASSLVVPGELFF
. TRBJ1-3 TRBV5-1 TRBD1 TGCGCCAGCGCCGAGACAGGGCTCTTCGGAAACACCATATATTTT CASAETGLFGNTIYF
. TRBJ2-3 TRBV4-3 . TGCGCCAGCAGCCAAGAGAACACAGATACGCAGTATTTT CASSQENTDTQYF
. TRBJ2-7 TRBV18 TRBD1 TGTGCCAGCTCACCAAAAACTACCGGGACAGGCTTCTCCTACGAGCAGTACTTC CASSPKTTGTGFSYEQYF
once TRBJ2-1 TRBV13 . TGTGCCAGCAGCTTATGGCTAGACTCCTACAATGAGCAGTTCTTC CASSLWLDSYNEQFF
. TRBJ1-1 TRBV4-1 . TGCGCCAGCAGCCAAACGTCAGCGGATAGCACTGAAGCTTTCTTT CASSQTSADSTEAFF
. TRBJ2-7 TRBV28 . TGTGCCAGCAGTTCACCCCCCTGGTATAGTCTTATCGTCGAGCAGTACTTC CASSSPPWYSLIVEQYF
. TRBJ2-2 TRBV9 . TGTGCCAGCAGCGTAGGACCTGGCACCGGGGAGCTGTTTTTT CASSVGPGTGELFF
. TRBJ1-1 TRBV18 . TGTGCCAGCTCACCGGAGCCGAACACTGAAGCTTTCTTT CASSPEPNTEAFF
. TRBJ1-2 TRBV6-1 . TGTGCCAGCAGGGGACGGTGGACGTCGTACTATGGCTACACCTTC CASRGRWTSYYGYTF
. TRBJ1-2 TRBV5-4 TRBD1 TGTGCCAGCCGATCGGGACAGACTTACTATGGCTACACCTTC CASRSGQTYYGYTF
. TRBJ1-5 TRBV27 . TGTGCCAGCAGCCTCAGACTTGGCAGCAATCAGCCCCAGCATTTT CASSLRLGSNQPQHF
. TRBJ1-4 TRBV5-8 . TGTGCCAGCAGGTTGCGAGCACCCTCCGATGAAAAACTGTTTTTT CASRLRAPSDEKLFF
. TRBJ2-3 TRBV7-9 TRBD2 TGTGCCAGCAGCTTAGCGAGGGGACTAGCTTACACAGATACGCAGTATTTT CASSLARGLAYTDTQYF
. TRBJ2-1 TRBV9 TRBD2 TGTGCCAGCAGCGCCGGGGGGAGCTCCTACAATGAGCAGTTCTTC CASSAGGSSYNEQFF
. TRBJ2-7 TRBV28 . TGTGCCAGCAGTGCCCTTCGCGGGGCCGCCTACGAGCAGTACTTC CASSALRGAAYEQYF
. TRBJ2-1 TRBV12-5 . TGTGCTAGTGGTTTTGTCACGAGCTCCTACAATGAGCAGTTCTTC CASGFVTSSYNEQFF
. TRBJ1-1 TRBV6-1 . TGTGCCAGCAGTGAAGGGGCCGGGGACACTGAAGCTTTCTTT CASSEGAGDTEAFF
. TRBJ2-6 TRBV5-1 . TGCGCCAGCAGCTTGTCCCCGGTGGCGGGGGCCAACGTCCTGACTTTC CASSLSPVAGANVLTF
. TRBJ2-7 TRBV6-1 . TGTGCCAGCAGTACCAACGACATCGCCCCATACGAGCAGTACTTC CASSTNDIAPYEQYF
. TRBJ1-1 TRBV5-1 . TGCGCCAGCAGCCTTTTTGGCCCTGAAGCTTTCTTT CASSLFGPEAFF
. TRBJ2-7 TRBV9 . TGTGCCAGCAGCAGTAATCCCTTGACAGCAACCTACGAGCAGTACTTC CASSSNPLTATYEQYF
. TRBJ1-4 TRBV29-1 . TGCAGCGCTTACGTAGGGGAAAAACTGTTTTTT CSAYVGEKLFF
once TRBJ2-7 TRBV9 . TGTGCCAGCAGCCCACCGTGGGGTGTCGAGCAGTACTTC CASSPPWGVEQYF
. TRBJ2-7 TRBV4-3 . TGCGCCAGCAGCCAGTTCCGGGGCCCCTACGAGCAGTACTTC CASSQFRGPYEQYF
. TRBJ2-3 TRBV10-3 . TGTGCCATCAGTGAGGAGAGGGTGCAAGGCACAGATACGCAGTATTTT CAISEERVQGTDTQYF
. TRBJ2-7 TRBV7-2 . TGTGCCAGCAGCTTGGGGCCCGAAGAGCAGTACTTC CASSLGPEEQYF
once TRBJ2-1 TRBV27 . TGTGCCAGCAGGACTTCCGGTGAGCAGTTCTTC CASRTSGEQFF
. TRBJ2-7 TRBV4-1 TRBD1 TGCGCCAGCAGCCACGCTGGACAGGGGTTAACTTACGAGCAGTACTTC CASSHAGQGLTYEQYF
. TRBJ2-7 TRBV4-1 . TGCGCCAGCAGCCAAGCGTTTGGGGGGTGGAACGAGCAGTACTTC CASSQAFGGWNEQYF
. TRBJ1-2 TRBV5-5 . TGTGCCAGCAGCTTGTCCCGGACGGTGGGAGATGGCTACACCTTC CASSLSRTVGDGYTF
. TRBJ2-7 TRBV7-9 TRBD2 TGTGCCACTGAGAGCGGGAGTTACGAGCAGTACTTC CATESGSYEQYF